Listed below are T cell receptor beta chains from one sample, sequenced in a study of patients and donors after allogeneic stem cell transplantation. TCRdb fed the RT-PCR reads into MiXCR, producing one record per CDR3 protein. The table includes hundreds of thousands of distinct CDR3 sequences, approximately 16% detected once. Sequencing input: blood, either unsorted or a sorted T cell fraction (not recorded which). All receptors come from a human donor who was either an allogeneic HSCT recipient or a stem cell or donor lymphocyte infusion donor (not recorded which). It is not recorded whose cells these are; they may come from a transplant donor. CDR3s include the opening cysteine and the closing phenylalanine or tryptophan. D genes are given only for firm matches. Clone size is not always given. Where it is, it says once, few, many or a class for expanded clones.

length: 15
V: TRBV10-3
D: TRBD1
J: TRBJ2-7
size: few
DNA: TGTGCCATCAGTGAGTCGAGGACAGGGCAGTACGAGCAGTACTTC
CDR3: CAISESRTGQYEQYF

length: 13
V: TRBV20-1
D: -
J: TRBJ2-5
size: -
DNA: TGCAGTGCTAGAGATGCTAGCTCAGAGACCCAGTACTTC
CDR3: CSARDASSETQYF

length: 16
V: TRBV2
D: TRBD1
J: TRBJ2-2
size: -
DNA: TGTGCCAGCAGTGAACAGGGGGCAACTTTCACCGGGGAGCTGTTTTTT
CDR3: CASSEQGATFTGELFF

length: 15
V: TRBV20-1
D: -
J: TRBJ2-4
size: few
DNA: TGCAGTGCGCCGGGGACAACACCGGGCAAAAACATTCAGTACTTC
CDR3: CSAPGTTPGKNIQYF

length: 11
V: TRBV12-3/TRBV12-4
D: -
J: TRBJ2-5
size: -
DNA: TGTGCCAGCAGTTTTAAGGGGACCCAGTACTTC
CDR3: CASSFKGTQYF

length: 17
V: TRBV4-1
D: TRBD2
J: TRBJ2-5
size: few
DNA: TGCGCCAGCAGCCAAGAGCGGCTAGCGGGAGGGCTAGAGACCCAGTACTTC
CDR3: CASSQERLAGGLETQYF

length: 15
V: TRBV7-9
D: -
J: TRBJ1-1
size: -
DNA: TGTGCCAGCAGCTTAGCGTCGGGGTGTTGCACTGAAGCTTTCTTT
CDR3: CASSLASGCCTEAFF

length: 15
V: TRBV6-1
D: -
J: TRBJ2-1
size: few
DNA: TGTGCCAGCAGCCGCTCCCGGGGTGAGCGCGATGAGCAGTTCTTC
CDR3: CASSRSRGERDEQFF

length: 13
V: TRBV21-1
D: -
J: TRBJ2-7
size: -
DNA: TGTGCCAGCAGACCCCAGAAGGACTACGAGCAGTACTTC
CDR3: CASRPQKDYEQYF

length: 14
V: TRBV12-3/TRBV12-4
D: -
J: TRBJ2-7
size: many
DNA: TGTGCCAGCAGTTTTCGGCTAGCAGACTACGAGCAGTACTTC
CDR3: CASSFRLADYEQYF